This T cell receptor (beta chain) originates from a study of OX40 agonist ivuxolimab in advanced cancers. Sequencing was performed with immunoSEQ multiplex PCR; in TCRdb, only in-frame clones are kept and a portion is missing. The profile covers just over 80,000 clones, with approximately 90% appearing a single time and 0.6% to 0.85% taken by the ten largest. Germline assignment: CDR1 LNHDA and CDR2 SQIVND (reference sequence). The CDR3 has 14 amino acids. With 11 bases clipped from V and 2 bases from J, the junction kept 7 bases outside the gene matches. Sequenced material: CD4+ or CD8+ T cells sorted from blood, taken in a trial of the OX40 agonist ivuxolimab. The sequence was collected from an adult with an advanced solid tumor such as melanoma, head and neck, liver or kidney cancer. This chain links TRBV19 with TRBJ2-2; 8 bases fit TRBD2. The CDR3 here is CACRTSGNTGELFF. The CDR3 region has the DNA TGTGCCTGCCGTACTAGCGGAAACACCGGGGAGCTGTTTTTT.